The clone carrying this T cell receptor (beta chain) was recorded once. Its antigen is currently unknown. The source of the sample is a study of T cell repertoires in cytomegalovirus infection. Study summary: CMV epitopes used comprised recently identified HLA-C-restricted ones and well-studied HLA-B-restricted ones. Indications came from public TCR beta signatures; they pointed to CMV infection and to a matching HLA type.

Whole-study findings and limits: The ex vivo response was dominated by HLA-C-restricted CMV-specific TCR beta clonotypes. Adding up the frequency of public TCR beta families identified people who carried CMV plus the relevant HLA.

Germline V CDR1 and CDR2: SGHTA, FQGNSA. Trimming pared 7 bases from V and 0 bases from J, leaving 10 bases between. The CDR3 is 13 residues long. TCRdb fed the reads into MiXCR, producing one record per CDR3 protein. Of about 920,000 distinct CDR3 sequences listed, roughly 31% were seen once; the top ten hold roughly 13%. The source material was cultured CD8+ T cells from PBMCs, sampled from culture after CMV antigen stimulation. The chain combines TRBV7-2 with TRBJ2-7, with D hard to call. The origin of this receptor is a human donor in good health (CMV status not recorded). Some clones in this sample may be carry-over from other donors' samples. Here the CDR3 reads CASTKPHSYEQYF. The CDR3 DNA sequence: TGTGCCAGCACCAAACCTCACTCCTACGAGCAGTACTTC.